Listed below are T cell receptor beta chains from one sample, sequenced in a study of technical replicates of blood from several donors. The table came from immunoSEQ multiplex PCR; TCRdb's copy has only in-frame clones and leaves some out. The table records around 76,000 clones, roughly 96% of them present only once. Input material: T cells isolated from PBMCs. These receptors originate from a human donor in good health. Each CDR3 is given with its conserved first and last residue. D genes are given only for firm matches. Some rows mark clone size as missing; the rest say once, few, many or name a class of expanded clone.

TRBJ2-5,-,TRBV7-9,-,CASSAGKIQETQYF,TGTGCCAGCAGCGCAGGGAAGATCCAAGAGACCCAGTACTTC
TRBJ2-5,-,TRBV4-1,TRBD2,CASSQGSRLAGQETQYF,TGCGCCAGCAGCCAAGGTTCGCGGCTAGCGGGCCAAGAGACCCAGTACTTC
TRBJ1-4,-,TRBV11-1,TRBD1,CASSFRQGGATNEKLFF,TGTGCCAGCAGCTTTCGACAGGGAGGTGCCACTAATGAAAAACTGTTTTTT
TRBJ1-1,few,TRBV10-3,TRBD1,CAISSGQGAQRSSFF,TGTGCCATCAGTTCGGGACAGGGGGCGCAAAGATCGTCTTTCTTT
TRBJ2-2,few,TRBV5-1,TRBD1,CASSMRQGMGTGELFF,TGCGCCAGCAGCATGAGACAGGGGATGGGGACCGGGGAGCTGTTTTTT
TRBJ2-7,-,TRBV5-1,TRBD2,CASSLGGRENEQYF,TGCGCCAGCAGCTTGGGCGGGAGAGAAAACGAGCAGTACTTC
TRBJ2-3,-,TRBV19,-,CASKWGERDTQYF,TGTGCCAGCAAATGGGGGGAGAGAGATACGCAGTATTTT
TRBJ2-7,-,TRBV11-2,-,CASSLHSIDEQYF,TGTGCCAGCAGCTTACACTCGATCGACGAGCAGTACTTC
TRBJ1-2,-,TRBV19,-,CASSTGGLDYGYTF,TGTGCCAGTAGTACCGGGGGGCTTGACTATGGCTACACCTTC
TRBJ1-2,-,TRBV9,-,CASSLSGGSYGYTF,TGTGCCAGCAGTCTTAGTGGGGGGAGTTATGGCTACACCTTC
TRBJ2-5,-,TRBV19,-,CASVGGPRETQYF,TGTGCCAGCGTCGGGGGGCCACGGGAGACCCAGTACTTC
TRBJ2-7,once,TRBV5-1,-,CASSLSPSATYEQYF,TGCGCCAGCAGCTTGTCTCCTAGCGCTACCTACGAGCAGTACTTC
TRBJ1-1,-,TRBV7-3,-,CASSSGQNTEAFF,TGTGCCAGCAGCTCGGGTCAGAACACTGAAGCTTTCTTT
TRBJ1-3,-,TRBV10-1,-,CASSENARGGNTIYF,TGCGCCAGCAGTGAGAACGCCCGAGGTGGAAACACCATATATTTT
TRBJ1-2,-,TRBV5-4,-,CASRGQGLDGYTF,TGTGCCAGCCGAGGGCAGGGGCTGGATGGCTACACCTTC
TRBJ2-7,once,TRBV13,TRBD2,CASSLLAGRRGEQYF,TGTGCCAGCAGCTTATTAGCGGGCCGCCGAGGCGAGCAGTACTTC
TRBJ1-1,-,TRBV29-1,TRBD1,CSARDRQFSNTEAFF,TGCAGCGCCAGGGACAGGCAATTCTCGAACACTGAAGCTTTCTTT